This entry concerns a single T cell receptor beta chain. This clonotype was detected a few times. Its antigen has not been determined. Nothing much larger sits one base from this clone, and base qualities are not available. Relative to germline, V is 4 bases shorter and J is 2 bases shorter, with 20 bases between their ends. Via the germline V gene, CDR1 is SGHTA and CDR2 FQGNSA. The CDR3, cysteine through phenylalanine, is 17 amino acids long. The sequence is cut down to CDR3 DNA, 51 bases in frame from base 1. Library generation was performed with 5' RACE. Instrument on record: Illumina HiSeq 2000. Template switching added a universal primer binding site, and the final cDNA carried a unique molecular identifier that allowed TCR cDNA molecules to be counted accurately. First-strand cDNA for TCR alpha and beta chains was synthesized from specific primers in the conserved constant-segment region. Each cDNA library was double barcoded, with a SMART-Mk sample barcode plus Illumina barcodes, to control for contamination. TruSeq adapter sequences along with Illumina sample barcodes were introduced in two successive PCR steps. The Illumina HiSeq platform was used with custom primers to sequence TCR alpha and beta cDNA libraries. Per the original workflow: MiGEC was used to process raw reads and extract unique molecular identifiers, and MiXCR was used to find CDR3 positions. Recombination models were inferred per individual with the repgenHMM and IGoR tools using an EM algorithm. Shared clonotype analysis was performed with the tcR package in R, normalizing sharing by the product of cloneset sizes. To study raw recombination free of thymic and clonal selection effects, out-of-frame nonproductive sequences were analyzed. TCRdb redid the processing of the public reads, applying fastp at Q25 and MiXCR, and retained in-frame beta chains. Each record represents a unique CDR3 protein, reported with the most common genes and DNA among its rows. What appears here as the V and J calls and clone size reflects TCRdb's work, not the paper's. Recorded for this sample are a few hundred thousand distinct CDR3 sequences; 9.5% to 10% of them occurred a single time. 2.5% to 3.5% of the sample is in the top ten clones.

All donors were healthy Caucasians. Three pairs of female monozygotic twins, all aged roughly 18 to 30 years, made up the twin cohort. Peripheral blood mononuclear cells were the source from which RNA for the TCR libraries was isolated. This record comes from a study of identical twins listed by TCRdb under 2016. Study-level background: The study deep-sequenced TCR alpha and beta repertoires from monozygotic twins, unrelated adults of various ages and cord blood to test whether fetal clonotypes persist. To rule out contamination, the twin experiments were replicated at different times with different library preparation protocols.

On the study overall, not on this receptor specifically: Invariant T cells such as MAIT and iNKT could partly confound zero-insertion analyses, though diverse VJ usage argued against this for most clonotypes. Compared with coincidental sharing between unrelated individuals, out-of-frame TCR alpha sequences shared between twins showed an excess of sequences with low generation probability. Fewer insertions were carried by abundant cord blood beta clonotypes, a similar but weaker trend appeared in young adult naive repertoires, and no such trend appeared in memory repertoires. Recombination models systematically underestimated out-of-frame TCR alpha sharing in monozygotic twins but agreed with sharing between unrelated individuals. The excess sharing between twins in beta out-of-frame sequences was weaker because fewer shared sequences reduced the signal-to-noise ratio. Because the same donors could not be followed over many years, conclusions were based on cross-sectional statistical analysis.

This same sample was also taken into another study, of yellow fever vaccine responses in identical twins. As that second paper reports: The authors reported that the T cell response to vaccination in identical twins appeared partly convergent and partly personalized. Focusing on identical twins, the study followed the T cell clones that responded to the vaccine, and did so with precision.

The rearranged chain carries TRBV7-2 and TRBJ1-1, and possibly TRBD1, on 6 matching bases. Sequenced sample: PBMCs. This TCR was recovered from a woman between 18 and 30 years old in good health. The CDR3 amino acid sequence is: CASSSLRGVGKNTEAFF. The DNA sequence is as follows: TGTGCCAGCAGCTCATTAAGGGGGGTCGGGAAAAACACTGAAGCTTTCTTT.